This TCR beta chain is drawn from a study of T cell repertoires in cytomegalovirus infection (dated by TCRdb to about 2019). For context, the study as a whole: Donor HLA type was relevant to the analysis, as public TCR beta signatures indicated carriage of CMV infection together with the matching HLA type. Findings and caveats that apply to the study as a whole: In the ex vivo response, HLA-C-restricted CMV-specific TCR beta clonotypes were dominant, and in two of eight donors the single most frequent clonotype came from this HLA-C-restricted group. In both this cohort and an independent roughly 330-donor cohort, the cumulative frequency of public TCR beta family members distinguished carriers of CMV infection plus the relevant HLA type.

This clonotype was detected many times. The antigen it binds to is not known. Within one base of it there is no much larger clone, and no base qualities were kept. The CDR3, from cysteine to phenylalanine, totals 17 residues. The sequence is cut down to CDR3 DNA, 51 bases in frame from base 1. CDR1 is given as SGHTA and CDR2 as FQGNSA, both from the germline V gene. The germline V end is reduced by 1 base and the J end by 6 bases; junction bases left unmatched: 12. The sequencer was an Illumina HiSeq 1500. TCRdb's own reprocessing of the public reads used fastp at Q25 and MiXCR and kept productive beta chains. Rows with a matching CDR3 protein are joined into one entry that keeps the most common DNA and genes. Counted in this sample were fewer than 350,000 distinct CDR3 sequences; more than 8% of them appeared once. The ten largest clones represent around 4.1% of the sample.

This TCR came from a human donor in good health (CMV status not recorded). Some clones in this sample may be carry-over from other donors' samples. The chain couples TRBV7-2 to TRBJ2-7, with 10 bases in between that match TRBD2. The specimen was PBMCs. For the CDR3, the sequence is CASSLDPAGGLLGEQYF. The bases are TGTGCCAGCAGCTTAGACCCAGCGGGGGGGCTTCTCGGCGAGCAGTACTTC.